This T cell receptor (beta chain) is drawn from a study of cytomegalovirus exposure and HLA in healthy donors. Worth noting for this clone: Its antigen is unknown.

Germline CDR1 and CDR2: MGHRA and YSYEKL. V was shortened by 1 base and J by 3 bases, with 15 bases between the two germline ends. The CDR3 has 16 residues. The PCR ran on 60 Vbeta and 13 Jbeta primers. Some clones are missing from TCRdb's copy, which holds only in-frame ones; the method was immunoSEQ multiplex PCR. The table includes about 170,000 clones, 82% detected once. Study-level points and caveats: The listing of about 150 TCR beta chains classed them as cytomegalovirus-associated.

This rearrangement joins TRBV4-1 to TRBJ2-5, with D perhaps matching TRBD2 (6 bases). This sequence was found in a girl aged 2-9 years in good health and CMV-seropositive. Specimen: PBMCs. CDR3: CASSQALFGRKETQYF. The CDR3 DNA is TGCGCCAGCAGCCAAGCCCTCTTCGGGAGAAAAGAGACCCAGTACTTC.